The rows below give T cell receptor beta chains drawn from one sample of a study of CD8 T cells in Susac syndrome. TCRdb used MiXCR to reprocess the immunoSEQ multiplex PCR reads, holding one entry per CDR3 protein. The sample carries roughly 190,000 distinct CDR3 sequences, 90% to 95% recorded once. Sample: CD4+ T cells from PBMCs. The receptor set was obtained from a human donor with Susac syndrome. The CDR3 runs from the conserved cysteine through the conserved F or W. The D gene is left open where the match is weak. Size tells how often a clone was seen (once, few, many) or the class of an expanded clone, and some rows leave it out.

TRBJ1-3,NA,TRBV14,NA,CASSRGRTSGNTIYF,TGTGCCAGCAGCCGCGGACGAACCTCTGGAAACACCATATATTTT
TRBJ1-1,NA,TRBV7-8,NA,CASSLPGGGLNTEAFF,TGTGCCAGCAGCCTCCCTGGGGGGGGCTTGAACACTGAAGCTTTCTTT
TRBJ1-3,TRBD1,TRBV9,NA,CASSVTGMDRGGNTIYF,TGTGCCAGCAGCGTAACCGGAATGGACAGGGGAGGAAACACCATATATTTT
TRBJ1-4,TRBD1,TRBV2,NA,CASREDRSGDEKLFF,TGTGCCAGCAGAGAGGACAGGTCAGGGGATGAAAAACTGTTTTTT
TRBJ2-2,TRBD1,TRBV4-2,NA,CASSQTQGSFTGELFF,TGTGCCAGCAGCCAAACACAGGGGTCGTTCACCGGGGAGCTGTTTTTT
TRBJ2-7,TRBD1,TRBV4-1,NA,CASSQPGTGVEQYF,TGCGCCAGCAGCCAACCTGGGACAGGGGTCGAGCAGTACTTC
TRBJ2-5,TRBD2,TRBV11-2,NA,CASSTLAGEGETQYF,TGTGCCAGCAGCACCCTAGCGGGGGAGGGGGAGACCCAGTACTTC
TRBJ1-1,NA,TRBV5-6,NA,CASSLDTQVNTEAFF,TGTGCCAGCAGCTTGGACACCCAGGTGAACACTGAAGCTTTCTTT
TRBJ2-7,TRBD2,TRBV6-5,NA,CASSERAGAYEQYF,TGTGCCAGCAGTGAAAGGGCGGGAGCCTACGAGCAGTACTTC
TRBJ1-5,NA,TRBV5-6,NA,CASSSTARFNQPQHF,TGTGCCAGCAGCTCTACGGCTCGATTCAATCAGCCCCAGCATTTT
TRBJ1-5,NA,TRBV3-1,NA,CASSQDMRSSQHF,TGTGCCAGCAGCCAAGATATGAGGTCCTCCCAGCATTTT
TRBJ2-2,NA,TRBV5-4,NA,CASSIGTPSTGELFF,TGTGCCAGCAGCATAGGGACCCCGTCTACCGGGGAGCTGTTTTTT
TRBJ1-1,NA,TRBV20-1,NA,CSAKGWTEAFF,TGCAGTGCTAAAGGGTGGACTGAAGCTTTCTTT
TRBJ1-1,NA,TRBV13,NA,CASSPLLQGLDTEAFF,TGTGCCAGCAGCCCTTTACTCCAGGGGTTGGACACTGAAGCTTTCTTT
TRBJ1-2,TRBD1,TRBV24-1,NA,CATSRQGGGGYTF,TGTGCCACCAGCCGACAGGGGGGCGGTGGCTACACCTTC
TRBJ1-2,NA,TRBV20-1,NA,CSASGGTIYGYTF,TGCAGTGCTAGCGGGGGGACGATATATGGCTACACCTTC
TRBJ1-4,NA,TRBV6-5,NA,CASSYYTATNEKLFF,TGTGCCAGCAGTTACTACACCGCAACTAATGAAAAACTGTTTTTT
TRBJ1-2,NA,TRBV20-1,NA,CSASLITTYGYTF,TGCAGTGCTAGTCTGATTACAACCTATGGCTACACCTTC
TRBJ2-3,NA,TRBV28,NA,CASSRKYTDTQYF,TGTGCCAGCAGCAGAAAATACACAGATACGCAGTATTTT
TRBJ2-5,NA,TRBV12-3/TRBV12-4,NA,CASSIADQETQYF,TGTGCCAGCAGTATAGCGGATCAAGAGACCCAGTACTTC
TRBJ2-5,NA,TRBV30,NA,CAWNPGSQETQYF,TGTGCCTGGAATCCAGGTTCCCAAGAGACCCAGTACTTC
TRBJ1-4,TRBD1,TRBV18,NA,CASSPPGQGGEKLFF,TGTGCCAGCTCACCACCGGGACAGGGAGGCGAAAAACTGTTTTTT
TRBJ2-2,TRBD2,TRBV5-1,once,CASSTQTSGRINGELFF,TGCGCCAGCAGCACCCAGACTAGCGGGAGAATCAACGGGGAGCTGTTTTTT
TRBJ2-3,TRBD2,TRBV20-1,NA,CSARDLRRLAGDTDTQYF,TGCAGTGCTAGAGATTTAAGGAGACTAGCGGGAGACACAGATACGCAGTATTTT
TRBJ2-5,TRBD2,TRBV5-4,NA,CASSLASGGQETQYF,TGTGCCAGCAGCTTGGCTAGCGGGGGGCAAGAGACCCAGTACTTC
TRBJ1-5,NA,TRBV6-1,NA,CASSEFRVNQPQHF,TGTGCCAGCAGTGAGTTCAGGGTAAATCAGCCCCAGCATTTT
TRBJ1-4,NA,TRBV5-1,NA,CASRPTGFNEKLFF,TGCGCCAGCAGACCAACAGGGTTTAATGAAAAACTGTTTTTT
TRBJ1-1,TRBD1,TRBV24-1,NA,CATRLDRKNTEAFF,TGTGCCACCAGATTGGACAGGAAGAACACTGAAGCTTTCTTT
TRBJ1-1,TRBD1,TRBV5-6,NA,CASSRQGATEAFF,TGTGCCAGCAGCCGGCAGGGGGCCACTGAAGCTTTCTTT
TRBJ1-1,TRBD1,TRBV28,NA,CASSSGTAANTEAFF,TGTGCCAGCAGTTCAGGGACAGCCGCGAACACTGAAGCTTTCTTT
TRBJ1-6,NA,TRBV19,NA,CASSAEDSWNSPLHF,TGTGCCAGTAGTGCAGAGGACAGCTGGAATTCACCCCTCCACTTT
TRBJ1-2,NA,TRBV27,NA,CASSLGWGANGYTF,TGTGCCAGCAGTTTAGGGTGGGGGGCCAATGGCTACACCTTC
TRBJ2-2,NA,TRBV7-9,NA,CASSFRDTYTGELFF,TGTGCCAGCAGCTTCCGGGACACCTACACCGGGGAGCTGTTTTTT
TRBJ2-6,NA,TRBV19,NA,CATGTGDASGANVLTF,TGTGCCACCGGGACGGGGGATGCTTCTGGGGCCAACGTCCTGACTTTC
TRBJ2-7,NA,TRBV6-6,NA,CASSYGAGSSYEQYF,TGTGCCAGCAGTTACGGCGCGGGGAGCTCCTACGAGCAGTACTTC
TRBJ2-5,NA,TRBV25-1,once,CATSRDSDQETQYF,TGTGCCACCTCCCGGGACTCTGACCAAGAGACCCAGTACTTC
TRBJ1-2,TRBD1,TRBV12-3/TRBV12-4,NA,CASSSSGTEPVLGGGYTF,TGTGCCAGCAGTTCTTCTGGGACAGAACCAGTTTTAGGTGGTGGCTACACCTTC
TRBJ1-5,NA,TRBV5-6,NA,CASSLFSGEERFQPQHF,TGTGCCAGCAGCTTGTTTTCGGGTGAGGAAAGGTTTCAGCCCCAGCATTTT
TRBJ2-7,NA,TRBV4-1,NA,CASSQVLLGYEQYF,TGCGCCAGCAGCCAAGTACTATTAGGGTACGAGCAGTACTTC
TRBJ2-7,NA,TRBV7-9,NA,CASSLEVGMVHEQYF,TGTGCCAGCAGCTTAGAAGTAGGGATGGTACACGAGCAGTACTTC
TRBJ2-7,TRBD1,TRBV5-6,NA,CASSLAGQGSSYEQYF,TGTGCCAGCAGCTTGGCCGGACAGGGGAGCTCCTACGAGCAGTACTTC
TRBJ1-1,TRBD1,TRBV6-6,NA,CASSGRTGNTEAFF,TGTGCCAGCAGCGGCAGGACAGGGAACACTGAAGCTTTCTTT
TRBJ1-5,TRBD1,TRBV6-1,few,CASSRDRNQPQHF,TGTGCCAGTTCCCGGGACAGGAATCAGCCCCAGCATTTT
TRBJ1-3,NA,TRBV15,NA,CATSRDLLGSGNTIYF,TGTGCCACCAGCAGAGATCTTTTGGGAAGTGGAAACACCATATATTTT
TRBJ1-5,TRBD1,TRBV12-3/TRBV12-4,NA,CASSFLDRGNPQHF,TGTGCCAGCAGTTTTCTGGACAGGGGCAATCCCCAGCATTTT
TRBJ1-1,NA,TRBV20-1,NA,CSARYGEDTEAFF,TGCAGTGCTAGATACGGGGAGGACACTGAAGCTTTCTTT
TRBJ2-1,TRBD2,TRBV3-1,NA,CASSQDTGGSYNEQFF,TGTGCCAGCAGCCAAGATACGGGAGGATCCTACAATGAGCAGTTCTTC